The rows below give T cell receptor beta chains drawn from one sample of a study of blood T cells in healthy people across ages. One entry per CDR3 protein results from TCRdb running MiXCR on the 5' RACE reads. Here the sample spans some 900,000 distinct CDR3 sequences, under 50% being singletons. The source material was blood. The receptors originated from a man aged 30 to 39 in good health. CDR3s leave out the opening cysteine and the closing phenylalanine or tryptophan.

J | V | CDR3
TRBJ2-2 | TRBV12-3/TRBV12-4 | ASSGLGGGSTGELF
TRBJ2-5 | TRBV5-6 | ASRSDSQETQY
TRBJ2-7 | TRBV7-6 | ASSSAGQGFSYEQY
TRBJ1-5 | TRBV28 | ASSFRGIYHQPQH
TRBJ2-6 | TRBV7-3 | ASGRLVSSGANVLT
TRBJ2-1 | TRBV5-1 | ASSLGLVSGDEQF
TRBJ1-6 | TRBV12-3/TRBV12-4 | ASSRSHRGTSPLH
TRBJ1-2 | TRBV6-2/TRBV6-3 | ASKWGGYGYT
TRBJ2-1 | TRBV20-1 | SARAASRLNEQF
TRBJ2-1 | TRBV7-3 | ASSPTGPSSYNEQF
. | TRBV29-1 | SVEDLDASYGTQY
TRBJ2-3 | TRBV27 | ASKKIRDRPGADTQY
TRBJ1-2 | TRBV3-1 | ASSRDSATYGYT
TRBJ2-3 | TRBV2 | ASRPTGPDTQY
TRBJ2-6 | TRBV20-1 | SAWNRVSSGANVLT
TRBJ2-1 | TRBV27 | ATSHGGSYNEQF
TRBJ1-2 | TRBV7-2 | ASSLDTGSDYGYT
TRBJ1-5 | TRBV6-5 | ASSYSGRNQPQH
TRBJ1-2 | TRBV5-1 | ASSPDRQGSGYT
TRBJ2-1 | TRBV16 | ASSQGGGQGYYNEQF
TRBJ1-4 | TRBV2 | ASSVLSGEKLF
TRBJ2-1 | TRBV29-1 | SVGTSGRAPGEQF
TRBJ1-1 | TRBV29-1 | SVVGGGNTEAF
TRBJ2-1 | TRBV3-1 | ASSPGLPKQF
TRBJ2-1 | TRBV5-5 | ASSSLRGDEQF
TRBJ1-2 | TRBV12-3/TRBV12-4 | ASSLLLGQGFYGYT
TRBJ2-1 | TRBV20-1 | SALAGGRDYNEQF
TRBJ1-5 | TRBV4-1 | ASSPSEVNNQPQH
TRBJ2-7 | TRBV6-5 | ASSYSVGGAYEQY
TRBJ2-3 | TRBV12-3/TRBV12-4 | ASSPGTGVTDTQY
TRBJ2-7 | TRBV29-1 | GATGQSYEQY
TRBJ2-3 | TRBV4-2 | ASSQEDTQY
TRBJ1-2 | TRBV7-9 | ASSPGTGSSNYGYT
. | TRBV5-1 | ASSSGWARDPYNEQY
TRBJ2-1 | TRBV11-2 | ANPASGVDNEQF
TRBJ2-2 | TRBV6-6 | ASSTGFAGELF
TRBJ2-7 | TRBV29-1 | SVLTSGAPYEQY
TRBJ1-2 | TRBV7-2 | ASSLEGQGEGYT
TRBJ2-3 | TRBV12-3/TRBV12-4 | AVLISDTQY
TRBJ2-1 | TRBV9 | ASSAWGTPLGSSYNEQF
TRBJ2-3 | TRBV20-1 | CALVGGGTDTQY
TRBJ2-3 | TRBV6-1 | ASSGASGGGTDTQY
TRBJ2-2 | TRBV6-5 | ASSRLVGAGELF
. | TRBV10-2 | ASSEEGAGQIRHEQY
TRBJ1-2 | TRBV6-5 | ASQGGDYGYT
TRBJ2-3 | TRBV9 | ASSVVGSTTDTQY
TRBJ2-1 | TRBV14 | ASRGQGGYNEQF
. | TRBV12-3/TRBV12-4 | ASRLAGPKNIQY
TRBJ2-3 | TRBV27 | ASTRQGRQY
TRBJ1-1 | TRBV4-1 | ASSQESRLPKAF
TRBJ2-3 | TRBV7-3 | ASSARGTDTQY
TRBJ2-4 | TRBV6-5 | ASSDSSKGMEY
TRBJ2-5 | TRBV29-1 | SVEGPVGALQETQY
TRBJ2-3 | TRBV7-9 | ASSLRQPATDTQY
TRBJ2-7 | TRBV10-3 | AISENLAGAVGEQY
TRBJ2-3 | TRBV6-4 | ASSAVPGGRTDTQY
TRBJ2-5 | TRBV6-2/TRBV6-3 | ASVPGVRDQETPF
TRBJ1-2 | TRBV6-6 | ASSYSSGRTNYGYT